These T cell receptor beta chains were read from a single sample in a study of blood T cell repertoires in COVID-19. Assay used: immunoSEQ multiplex PCR; TCRdb lists only in-frame clones, some missing. The profile shows about 59,000 clones, around 81% of them singletons. Sequencing used peripheral blood. Source of these receptors: a man in his 60s with acute or convalescent COVID-19. Each CDR3 is given with its conserved first and last residue. D genes are given only for firm matches. Expanded clones get a size class; other rows say once, few or many, or leave the size out.

J gene,clone size,V gene,D gene,CDR3 DNA,CDR3 protein
TRBJ1-6,NA,TRBV18,TRBD1,TGTGCCAGCTCCATGGACAGGGCCCCGAATTCACCCCTCCACTTT,CASSMDRAPNSPLHF
TRBJ2-5,NA,TRBV5-8,NA,TGTGCCAGCAGTTTCCCTGGGGCAGCCGGGGGGACCCAGTACTTC,CASSFPGAAGGTQYF
TRBJ2-3,NA,TRBV7-9,TRBD2,TGTGCCAGCAGCTCAGATCAACTAGCGGGGGGGCACACAGATACGCAGTATTTT,CASSSDQLAGGHTDTQYF
TRBJ1-1,NA,TRBV2,NA,TGTGCCAGCAGTGAAGCACGGGGTGAAGCTTTCTTT,CASSEARGEAFF
TRBJ1-5,NA,TRBV23-1,TRBD1,TGCGCCAGCAGTCAACCCGACAGGGGGGATAGCAATCAGCCCCAGCATTTT,CASSQPDRGDSNQPQHF
TRBJ1-5,NA,TRBV6-5,TRBD1,TGTGCCAGCAGACAAGACAGGGGGCTCAATCAGCCCCAGCATTTT,CASRQDRGLNQPQHF
TRBJ1-2,NA,TRBV12-3/TRBV12-4,NA,TGTGCCAGCAGTTTTCCAGGGGTAAGGGGCTACACCTTC,CASSFPGVRGYTF
TRBJ2-7,NA,TRBV7-2,TRBD1,TGTGCCAGCAGAAGTGATGGGACAGGGCAAACGAGGGAGCAGTACTTC,CASRSDGTGQTREQYF
TRBJ2-5,NA,TRBV13,NA,TGTGCCAGCAGCTTCGGTTCAGGGAAGGAGACCCAGTACTTC,CASSFGSGKETQYF
TRBJ2-5,NA,TRBV5-1,NA,TGCGCCAGCAGCTTGCCAGCGGGTGCCCAAGAGACCCAGTACTTC,CASSLPAGAQETQYF
TRBJ2-3,NA,TRBV12-5,NA,TGTGCTAGTGGTTTGGGGGGGGGCTTAGGAGATACGCAGTATTTT,CASGLGGGLGDTQYF
TRBJ2-3,NA,TRBV11-2,TRBD2,TGTGCCAGCAGCCCTACCCCCTTTAGCGGGGGTAGCACAGATACGCAGTATTTT,CASSPTPFSGGSTDTQYF
TRBJ2-6,NA,TRBV5-6,TRBD1,TGTGCCAGCAGCTTGTTCGACAGGGCCTCTGGGGCCAACGTCCTGACTTTC,CASSLFDRASGANVLTF
TRBJ1-6,NA,TRBV11-2,NA,TGTGCCAGCAGCTTAGTGGGCCAGGCCGCAAATTCACCCCTCCACTTT,CASSLVGQAANSPLHF
TRBJ2-7,NA,TRBV12-3/TRBV12-4,NA,TGTGCCAGCAGTCTCTGGACTACCTACGAGCAGTACTTC,CASSLWTTYEQYF
TRBJ2-7,NA,TRBV9,TRBD2,TGTGCCAGCAGCGATTGGACTAGCGGCGACGAGCAGTACTTC,CASSDWTSGDEQYF
TRBJ2-7,NA,TRBV14,TRBD1,TGTGCCAGCAGCCTATGGACAGGGGGCTACGAGCAGTACTTC,CASSLWTGGYEQYF
TRBJ2-3,NA,TRBV7-3,NA,TGTGCCAGCAGTTCCGGGCCGGGGGAAGATACGCAGTATTTT,CASSSGPGEDTQYF
TRBJ1-2,few,TRBV19,NA,TGTGCCAGTAGTACAGGGAACAGATACTATGGCTACACCTTC,CASSTGNRYYGYTF
TRBJ1-1,many,TRBV10-3,NA,TGTGCCATCAGTGAGTCGGCAGGCCCCTCGGGGACTGAAGCTTTCTTT,CAISESAGPSGTEAFF
TRBJ1-1,NA,TRBV5-6,NA,TGTGCCAGCAGCCTACTTCGACAGAACACTGAAGCTTTCTTT,CASSLLRQNTEAFF
TRBJ2-7,NA,TRBV7-7,NA,TGTGCTAGCAGCTTAGGGGCCAGCTACGAGCAGTACTTC,CASSLGASYEQYF
TRBJ2-5,once,TRBV19,NA,TGTGCCAGTAGTATCAAATCTAGCCAAGAGACCCAGTACTTC,CASSIKSSQETQYF
TRBJ2-5,NA,TRBV6-5,NA,TGTGCCAGCAGCACACAGGGCCAAGAGACCCAGTACTTC,CASSTQGQETQYF